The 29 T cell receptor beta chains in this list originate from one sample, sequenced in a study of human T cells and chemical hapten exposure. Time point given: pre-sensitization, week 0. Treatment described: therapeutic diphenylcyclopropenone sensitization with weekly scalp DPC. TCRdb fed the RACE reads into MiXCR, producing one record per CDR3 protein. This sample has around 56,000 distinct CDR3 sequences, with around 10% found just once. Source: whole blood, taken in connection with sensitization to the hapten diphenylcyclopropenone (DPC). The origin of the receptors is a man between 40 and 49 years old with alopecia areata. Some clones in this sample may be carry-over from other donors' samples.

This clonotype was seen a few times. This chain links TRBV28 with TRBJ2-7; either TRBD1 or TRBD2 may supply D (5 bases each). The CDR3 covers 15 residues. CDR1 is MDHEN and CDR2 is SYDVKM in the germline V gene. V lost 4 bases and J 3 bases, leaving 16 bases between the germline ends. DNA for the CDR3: TGTGCCAGCAGTTCCGGGACCCCCGCAGGCTACGAGCAGTACTTC. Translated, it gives CASSSGTPAGYEQYF.

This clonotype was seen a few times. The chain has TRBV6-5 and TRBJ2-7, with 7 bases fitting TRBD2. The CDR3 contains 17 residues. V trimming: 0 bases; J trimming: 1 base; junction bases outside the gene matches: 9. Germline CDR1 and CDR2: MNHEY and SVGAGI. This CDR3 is CASSYSLYGEGSYEQYF. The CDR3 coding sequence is TGTGCCAGCAGTTACTCGCTGTACGGGGAGGGGTCCTACGAGCAGTACTTC.

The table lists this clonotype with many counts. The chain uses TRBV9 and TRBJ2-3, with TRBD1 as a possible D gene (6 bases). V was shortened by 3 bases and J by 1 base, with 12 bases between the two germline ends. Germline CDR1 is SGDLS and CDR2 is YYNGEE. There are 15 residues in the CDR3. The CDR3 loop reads CASSALGGGTDTQYF. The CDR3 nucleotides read TGTGCCAGCAGCGCCCTAGGGGGTGGCACAGATACGCAGTATTTT.

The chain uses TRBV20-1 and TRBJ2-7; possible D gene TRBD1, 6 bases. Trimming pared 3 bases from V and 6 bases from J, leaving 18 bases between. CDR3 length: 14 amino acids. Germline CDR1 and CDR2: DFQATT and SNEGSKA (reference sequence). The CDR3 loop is CSARAPAAGVEQYF. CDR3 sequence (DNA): TGCAGTGCTAGGGCCCCCGCGGCAGGGGTCGAGCAGTACTTC.

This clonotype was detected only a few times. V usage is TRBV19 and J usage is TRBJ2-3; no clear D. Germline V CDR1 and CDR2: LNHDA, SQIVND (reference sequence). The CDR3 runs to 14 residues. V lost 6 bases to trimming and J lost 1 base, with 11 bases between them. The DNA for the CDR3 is TGTGCCAGTAGCCCCATGACCGGCACAGATACGCAGTATTTT. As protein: CASSPMTGTDTQYF.

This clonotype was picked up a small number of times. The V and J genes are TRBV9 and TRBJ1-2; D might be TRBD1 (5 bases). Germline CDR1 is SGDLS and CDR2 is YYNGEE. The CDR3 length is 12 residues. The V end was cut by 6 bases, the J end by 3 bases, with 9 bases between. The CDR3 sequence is CASTGTDYGYTF. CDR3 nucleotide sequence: TGTGCCAGCACCGGGACGGACTATGGCTACACCTTC.

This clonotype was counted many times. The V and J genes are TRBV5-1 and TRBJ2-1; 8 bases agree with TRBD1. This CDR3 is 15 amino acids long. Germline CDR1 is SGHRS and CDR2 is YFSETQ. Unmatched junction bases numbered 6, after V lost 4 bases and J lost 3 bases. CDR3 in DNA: TGCGCCAGCAGCGCGGGACAGGTAATCTACAATGAGCAGTTCTTC. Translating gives CASSAGQVIYNEQFF.

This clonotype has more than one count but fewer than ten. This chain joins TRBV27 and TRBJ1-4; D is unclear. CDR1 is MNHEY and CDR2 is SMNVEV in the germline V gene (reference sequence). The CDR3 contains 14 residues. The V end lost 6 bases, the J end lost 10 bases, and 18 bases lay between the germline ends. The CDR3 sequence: CASSLDRHGRKLFF. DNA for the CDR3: TGTGCCAGCAGCCTCGACCGGCATGGGCGAAAACTGTTTTTT.

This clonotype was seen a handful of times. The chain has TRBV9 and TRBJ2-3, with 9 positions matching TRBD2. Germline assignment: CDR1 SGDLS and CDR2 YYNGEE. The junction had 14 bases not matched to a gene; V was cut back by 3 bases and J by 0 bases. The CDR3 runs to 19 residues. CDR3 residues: CASSGSHLTSGSSTDTQYF. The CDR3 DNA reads TGTGCCAGCAGCGGGTCCCACCTCACTAGCGGGTCTAGCACAGATACGCAGTATTTT.

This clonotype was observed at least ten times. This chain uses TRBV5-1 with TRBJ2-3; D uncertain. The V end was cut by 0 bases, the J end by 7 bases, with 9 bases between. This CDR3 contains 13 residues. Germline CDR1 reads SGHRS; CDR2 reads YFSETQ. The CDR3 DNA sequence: TGCGCCAGCAGCTTGGCCGCCCAAAATACGCAGTATTTT. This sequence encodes CASSLAAQNTQYF.

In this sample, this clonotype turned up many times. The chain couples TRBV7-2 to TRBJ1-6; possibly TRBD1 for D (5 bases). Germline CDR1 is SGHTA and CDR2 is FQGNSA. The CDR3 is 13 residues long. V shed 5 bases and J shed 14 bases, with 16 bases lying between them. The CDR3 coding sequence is TGTGCCAGCAGCCAAATCGGGACTAAATCCCTCCACTTT. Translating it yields CASSQIGTKSLHF.

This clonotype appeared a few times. DNA for the CDR3: TGTGCCAGCAGTCCACCAACTAGCGGGGGCGAGACCCAGTACTTC. It translates to CASSPPTSGGETQYF. The chain is built from TRBV6-2 or TRBV6-3 and TRBJ2-5, with 11 bases identical to TRBD2. The CDR3 is 15 amino acids. Per germline, CDR1 MNHEY and CDR2 SVGEGT. Trimming cost V 5 bases and J 5 bases; bases outside gene matches: 7.

The CDR3 nucleotides read TGCAGCGTCTCCCACAGGGGGAAAAACACTGAAGCTTTCTTT. Translated, it gives CSVSHRGKNTEAFF. The V and J genes are TRBV29-1 and TRBJ1-1, with 8 bases matching TRBD1. V gave up 6 bases and J gave up 2 bases; unmatched junction bases: 8. This CDR3 spans 14 amino acids. Germline values: CDR1 SQVTM, CDR2 ANQGSEA.

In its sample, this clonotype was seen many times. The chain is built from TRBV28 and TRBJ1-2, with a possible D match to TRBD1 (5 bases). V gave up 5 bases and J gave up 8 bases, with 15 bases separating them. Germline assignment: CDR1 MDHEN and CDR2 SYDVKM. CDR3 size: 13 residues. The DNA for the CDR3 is TGTGCCAGCAGTCCTCCCTTAGGGGTCGGCTACACCTTC. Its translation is CASSPPLGVGYTF.

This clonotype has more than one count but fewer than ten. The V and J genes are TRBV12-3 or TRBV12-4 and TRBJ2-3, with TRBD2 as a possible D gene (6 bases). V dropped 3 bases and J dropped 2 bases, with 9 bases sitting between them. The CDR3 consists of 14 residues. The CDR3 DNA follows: TGTGCCAGCAGTTTGGCGGGACCCACAGATACGCAGTATTTT. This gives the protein CASSLAGPTDTQYF.

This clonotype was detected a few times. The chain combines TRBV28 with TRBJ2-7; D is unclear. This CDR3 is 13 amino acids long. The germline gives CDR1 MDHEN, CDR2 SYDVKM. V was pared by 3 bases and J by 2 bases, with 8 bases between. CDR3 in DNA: TGTGCCAGCAGTTTTACCCCCGCCTACGAGCAGTACTTC. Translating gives CASSFTPAYEQYF.

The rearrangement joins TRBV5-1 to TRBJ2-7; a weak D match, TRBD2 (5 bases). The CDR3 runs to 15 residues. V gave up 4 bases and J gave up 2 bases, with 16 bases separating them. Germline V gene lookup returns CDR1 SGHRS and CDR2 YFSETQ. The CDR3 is CASSQEPSGAYEQYF. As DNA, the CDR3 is TGCGCCAGCAGCCAGGAGCCAAGCGGCGCCTACGAGCAGTACTTC.

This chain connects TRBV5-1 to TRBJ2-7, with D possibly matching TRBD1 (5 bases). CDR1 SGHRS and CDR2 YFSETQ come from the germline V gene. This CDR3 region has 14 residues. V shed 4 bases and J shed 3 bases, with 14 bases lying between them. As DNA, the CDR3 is TGCGCCAGCAGCCCCGGACATGCGATCTACGAGCAGTACTTC. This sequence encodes CASSPGHAIYEQYF.

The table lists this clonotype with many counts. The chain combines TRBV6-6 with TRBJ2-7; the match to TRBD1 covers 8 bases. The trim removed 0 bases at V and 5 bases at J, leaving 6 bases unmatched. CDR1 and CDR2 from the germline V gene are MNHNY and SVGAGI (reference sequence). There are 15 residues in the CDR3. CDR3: CASSYSGQGFHEQYF. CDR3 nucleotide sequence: TGTGCCAGCAGTTACTCAGGACAGGGTTTCCACGAGCAGTACTTC.

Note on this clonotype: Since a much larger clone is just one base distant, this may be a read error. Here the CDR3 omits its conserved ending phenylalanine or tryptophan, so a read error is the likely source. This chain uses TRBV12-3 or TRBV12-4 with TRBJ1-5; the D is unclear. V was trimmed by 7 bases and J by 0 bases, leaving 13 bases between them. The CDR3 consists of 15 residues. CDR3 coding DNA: TGTGCCAGCACTCTGGGAGTATATAGCAATCAGCCCCAGCATTCT. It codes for CASTLGVYSNQPQHS.

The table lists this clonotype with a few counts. The CDR3 here is CATQQGQETQYF. The CDR3 nucleotides read TGTGCCACCCAACAGGGGCAAGAGACCCAGTACTTC. The chain is built from TRBV24-1 and TRBJ2-5; TRBD1 agrees at 7 bases. The CDR3 runs to 12 residues. J lost 2 bases, V lost 9 bases, and 2 bases had no gene match. CDR1 KGHDR and CDR2 SFDVKD come from the germline V gene.

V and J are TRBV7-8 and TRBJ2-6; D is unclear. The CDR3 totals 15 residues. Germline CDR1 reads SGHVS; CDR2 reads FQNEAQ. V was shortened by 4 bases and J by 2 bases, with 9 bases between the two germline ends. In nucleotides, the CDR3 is TGTGCCAGCAGCTGGGCAGTCCCTGGGGCCAACGTCCTGACTTTC. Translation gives CASSWAVPGANVLTF.

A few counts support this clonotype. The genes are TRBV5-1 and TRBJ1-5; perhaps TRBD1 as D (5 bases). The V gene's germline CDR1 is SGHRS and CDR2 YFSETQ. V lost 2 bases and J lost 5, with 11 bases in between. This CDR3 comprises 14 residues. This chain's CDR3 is CASSLSGGDQPQHF. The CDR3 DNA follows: TGCGCCAGCAGCTTATCCGGGGGTGATCAGCCCCAGCATTTT.

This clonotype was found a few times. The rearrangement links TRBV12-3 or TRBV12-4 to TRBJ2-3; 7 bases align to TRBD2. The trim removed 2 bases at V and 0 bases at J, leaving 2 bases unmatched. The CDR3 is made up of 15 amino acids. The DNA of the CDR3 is TGTGCCAGCAGTTTAACTAGCGCAAGCACAGATACGCAGTATTTT. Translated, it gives CASSLTSASTDTQYF.

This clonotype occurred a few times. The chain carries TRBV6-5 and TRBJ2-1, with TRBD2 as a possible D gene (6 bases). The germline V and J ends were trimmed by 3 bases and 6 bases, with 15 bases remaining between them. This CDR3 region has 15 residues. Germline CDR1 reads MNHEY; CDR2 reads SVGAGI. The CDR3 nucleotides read TGTGCCAGCAGTTATTCCCGGGGTAGCGGCAATGAGCAGTTCTTC. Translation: CASSYSRGSGNEQFF.

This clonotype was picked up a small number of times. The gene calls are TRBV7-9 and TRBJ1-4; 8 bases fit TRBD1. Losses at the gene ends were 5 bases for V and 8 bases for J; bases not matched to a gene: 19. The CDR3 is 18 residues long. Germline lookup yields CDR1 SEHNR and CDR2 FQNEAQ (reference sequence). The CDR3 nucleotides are TGTGCCAGCAGCCGATCAGGGGGCGGTCCGCTCCCTGGGGAAAAACTGTTTTTT. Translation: CASSRSGGGPLPGEKLFF.

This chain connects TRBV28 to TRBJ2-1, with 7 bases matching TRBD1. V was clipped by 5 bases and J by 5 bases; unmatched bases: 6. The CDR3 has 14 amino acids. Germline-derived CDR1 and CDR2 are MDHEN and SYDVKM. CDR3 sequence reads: CASSPGTDHNEQFF. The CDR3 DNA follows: TGTGCCAGCAGTCCCGGGACAGATCACAATGAGCAGTTCTTC. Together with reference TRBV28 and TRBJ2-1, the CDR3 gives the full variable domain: DVKVTQSSRYLVKRTGEKVFLECVQDMDHENMFWYRQDPGLGLRLIYFSYDVKMKEKGDIPEGYSVSREKKERFSLILESASTNQTSMYLCASSPGTDHNEQFFGPGTRLTVL.

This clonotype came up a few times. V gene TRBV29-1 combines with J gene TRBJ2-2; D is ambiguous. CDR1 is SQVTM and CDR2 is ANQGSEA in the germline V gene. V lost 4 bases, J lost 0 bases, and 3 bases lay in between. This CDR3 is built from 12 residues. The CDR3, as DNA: TGCAGCGTTGTGGCGAACACCGGGGAGCTGTTTTTT. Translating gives CSVVANTGELFF.

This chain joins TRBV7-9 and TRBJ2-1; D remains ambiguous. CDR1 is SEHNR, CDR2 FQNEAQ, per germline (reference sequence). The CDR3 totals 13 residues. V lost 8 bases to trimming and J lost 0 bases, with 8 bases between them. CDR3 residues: CASGPSSYNEQFF. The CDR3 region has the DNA TGTGCCAGCGGGCCTAGCTCCTACAATGAGCAGTTCTTC.